Shown below are 7 T cell receptor beta chains from a single sample sequenced in a study of T cell responses to AZD1222 COVID-19 vaccine. Produced via immunoSEQ multiplex PCR; TCRdb's table is partial and in-frame only. The sample contains under 130,000 clones, around 90% of which appear only once. The material was peripheral blood, obtained 28 days after the second AZD1222 dose. The source of these receptors is an adult who received the AZD1222 COVID-19 vaccine.

Points on this clone: The junction does not match germline at one end; this may be a read error. This sequence joins TRBV27 and TRBJ2-1; D gene unclear. The germline V gene has CDR1 MNHEY and CDR2 SMNVEV (reference sequence). This CDR3 is built from 15 residues. This CDR3 is CASSLWRLSNNEQFF. The CDR3 DNA is TGTGCCAGCAGTTTATGGAGACTCTCCAACAATGAGCAGTTCTTC.

CDR3 residues: CASSQGHRKHYGYTF. The CDR3 nucleotides read TGTGCCAGCAGCCAAGGTCACAGGAAACACTATGGCTACACCTTC. The chain links TRBV3-1 (or the pseudogene TRBV3-2) to TRBJ1-2, with TRBD1 as a possible D gene (5 bases). There are 15 residues in the CDR3. The V end was cut by 1 base, the J end by 3 bases, with 12 bases between. Looked up from germline, CDR1 is LGHDT and CDR2 is YNNKEL (reference sequence).

The gene calls are TRBV19 and TRBJ2-1; tentatively, D is TRBD1 (6 bases). This CDR3 region has 17 residues. In germline, CDR1 is LNHDA, CDR2 SQIVND (reference sequence). Trimming removed 0 bases at V and 0 bases at J, with 12 bases between. CDR3 loop: CASSIDQDSGSYNEQFF. DNA of the CDR3: TGTGCCAGTAGTATAGATCAGGACAGCGGCTCCTACAATGAGCAGTTCTTC.

The rearrangement uses TRBV30 and TRBJ2-7; tentatively, D is TRBD1 (6 bases). This CDR3 has 15 residues. Germline loops: CDR1 GTSNPN, CDR2 SVGIG (reference sequence). Deletions cut 0 bases from V and 7 bases from J, with 19 bases between. CDR3 loop: CAWSVLGSGVGEQYF. Written as DNA, the CDR3 is TGTGCCTGGAGTGTACTCGGGTCAGGGGTAGGTGAGCAGTACTTC.

A single count supports this clone. The V and J genes are TRBV4-2 and TRBJ2-7, with D hard to call. Germline V gene data show CDR1 as LGHNA and CDR2 as YNFKEQ. The length of the CDR3 is 15 residues. The V end lost 0 bases, the J end lost 3 bases, and 12 bases lay between the germline ends. CDR3 nucleotide sequence: TGTGCCAGCAGCCAAGATAACGGATGGGTCTACGAGCAGTACTTC. It translates to CASSQDNGWVYEQYF.

As DNA, the CDR3 is TGTGCCAGCAGCTTATTGAAAGATGGGCCCGGGGAGCTGTTTTTT. As protein: CASSLLKDGPGELFF. The V gene is TRBV7-6, the J gene TRBJ2-2; D gene unclear. Deletions cut 2 bases from V and 6 bases from J, with 13 bases between. The length of the CDR3 is 15 residues. Germline-derived CDR1 and CDR2 are SGHVS and FNYEAQ.

This chain links TRBV28 with TRBJ1-2; TRBD1 agrees at 8 bases. The V and J ends lost 7 bases and 3 bases, in that order; junction bases with no gene match: 7. CDR1 is MDHEN, CDR2 SYDVKM, per germline. The CDR3 runs 14 residues. CDR3 nucleotide sequence: TGTGCCAGCACTCCCGAGGACAGGGACTATGGCTACACCTTC. Translation gives CASTPEDRDYGYTF.